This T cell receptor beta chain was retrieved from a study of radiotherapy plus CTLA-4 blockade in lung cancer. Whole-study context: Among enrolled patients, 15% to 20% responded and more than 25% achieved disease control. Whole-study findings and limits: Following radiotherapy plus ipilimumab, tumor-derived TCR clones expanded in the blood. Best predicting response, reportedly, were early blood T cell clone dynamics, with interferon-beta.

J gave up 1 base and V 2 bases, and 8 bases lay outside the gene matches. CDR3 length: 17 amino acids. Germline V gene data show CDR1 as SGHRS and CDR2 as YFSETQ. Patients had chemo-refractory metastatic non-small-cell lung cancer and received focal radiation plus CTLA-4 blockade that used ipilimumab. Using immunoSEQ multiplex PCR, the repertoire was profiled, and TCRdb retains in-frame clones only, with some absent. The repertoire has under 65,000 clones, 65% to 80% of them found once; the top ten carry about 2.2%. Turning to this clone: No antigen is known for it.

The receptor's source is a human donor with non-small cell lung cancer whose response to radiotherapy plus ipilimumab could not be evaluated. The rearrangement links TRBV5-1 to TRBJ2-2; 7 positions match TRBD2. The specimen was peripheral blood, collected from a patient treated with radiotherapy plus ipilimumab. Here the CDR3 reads CASSFPSGPVNTGELFF. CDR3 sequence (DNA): TGCGCCAGCAGCTTCCCTAGCGGCCCTGTGAACACCGGGGAGCTGTTTTTT.